Presented here are 30 T cell receptor beta chains from one specimen sequenced in a study of blood T cell repertoires in COVID-19. Profiling relied on immunoSEQ multiplex PCR, and the TCRdb table lists in-frame clones only, not all of them. The sample consists of about 59,000 clones, 65% to 90% of them appearing once. What was sequenced was peripheral blood. These receptors were obtained from a woman aged 80 or over with active or convalescent COVID-19.

The chain carries TRBV5-1 and TRBJ2-1; 13 bases are shared with TRBD2. The germline CDR1 and CDR2 sequences are SGHRS and YFSETQ. CDR3 length equals 15 residues. With V trimmed by 6 bases and J by 7 bases, 7 bases remained unmatched. CDR3 residues: CASMTGTSGVNEQFF. CDR3 sequence (DNA): TGCGCCAGCATGACCGGGACTAGCGGGGTTAATGAGCAGTTCTTC.

This sequence joins TRBV5-1 and TRBJ1-1, with 9 bases that match TRBD1. V was pared by 0 bases and J by 5 bases, with 5 bases of the junction left unmatched. The CDR3 loop spans 15 amino acids. CDR1 and CDR2 (germline): SGHRS, YFSETQ. The CDR3 DNA follows: TGCGCCAGCAGCTTGGATGGGACAGGGAGAACTGAAGCTTTCTTT. Amino acid sequence: CASSLDGTGRTEAFF.

The J gene is TRBJ2-7, the V gene TRBV27; D gene unclear. Trimming removed 4 bases at V and 1 base at J, with 14 bases between. Germline V gene sequence: CDR1 MNHEY, CDR2 SMNVEV (reference sequence). The CDR3 consists of 15 residues. The CDR3 DNA sequence: TGTGCCAGCAGTTCCCTCAACGCCCAGTCCTACGAGCAGTACTTC. Amino acid sequence: CASSSLNAQSYEQYF.

The chain recombines TRBV7-2 with TRBJ2-7, with 9 bases that match TRBD2. Germline V CDR1 and CDR2: SGHTA, FQGNSA. This CDR3 comprises 13 residues. With V trimmed by 10 bases and J by 6 bases, 10 bases remained unmatched. The CDR3 DNA sequence: TGTGCCACGGGGCTAGCGGGGTCCAGCGAGCAGTACTTC. It translates to CATGLAGSSEQYF.

The rearrangement joins TRBV24-1 to TRBJ1-2; D may be TRBD1 (6 bases). The V and J ends lost 4 bases and 8 bases respectively, with 25 bases between them. The CDR3 spans 17 residues. CDR1 and CDR2 from the germline V gene are KGHDR and SFDVKD. CDR3 in DNA: TGTGCCACCAGTGACCCGACCCCAGGGGATAAGGCAGGCGGCTACACCTTC. As protein: CATSDPTPGDKAGGYTF.

The J gene is TRBJ1-6, the V gene TRBV18; TRBD1 agrees at 8 bases. The V gene end was trimmed by 2 bases and the J gene end by 5 bases; junction bases not matched to a gene: 2. Germline-derived CDR1 and CDR2 are KGHSH and LQKENI. CDR3 length equals 15 residues. CDR3 residues: CASSPSQGDNSPLHF. In nucleotides, the CDR3 is TGTGCCAGCTCACCATCACAGGGGGATAATTCACCCCTCCACTTT.

J is TRBJ1-3 and V is TRBV18; D gene ambiguous. The V end was cut by 3 bases, the J end by 0 bases, with 9 bases between. There are 15 residues in the CDR3. Germline V gene lookup returns CDR1 KGHSH and CDR2 LQKENI. This chain's CDR3 is CASSPVPGSGNTIYF. CDR3 in DNA: TGTGCCAGCTCACCGGTGCCGGGCTCTGGAAACACCATATATTTT. Variable domain in full (rest from reference TRBV18 and TRBJ1-3): NAGVMQNPRHLVRRRGQEARLRCSPMKGHSHVYWYRQLPEEGLKFMVYLQKENIIDESGMPKERFSAEFPKEGPSILRIQQVVRGDSAAYFCASSPVPGSGNTIYFGEGSWLTVV.

The chain uses TRBV2 and TRBJ2-5; TRBD1 might be the D (7 bases). Germline V gene data show CDR1 as SNHLY and CDR2 as FYNNEI. Trimming stripped 7 bases from V and 2 bases from J, with 23 bases between. The CDR3 consists of 17 residues. CDR3 in DNA: TGTGCCAGCACCAAGGGGGGTGGAGGGGGCCTACAAGAGACCCAGTACTTC. Its protein product is CASTKGGGGGLQETQYF.

The chain recombines TRBV20-1 with TRBJ1-1, with D perhaps TRBD1 (5 bases). Germline values: CDR1 DFQATT, CDR2 SNEGSKA (reference sequence). Between the trimmed V and J ends, which lost 0 bases and 13 bases, there was a span of 12 bases. The CDR3 length is 11 residues. The CDR3 DNA is TGCAGTGCTAGAGACCCTACAAGGGGTTTCTTT. This gives the protein CSARDPTRGFF.

As concerns this clone: A much larger clone differs from this one at a single base, so this may be a read error. The V and J genes are TRBV7-2 and TRBJ1-1; 8 nucleotides match TRBD1. CDR1 SGHTA and CDR2 FQGNSA come from the germline V gene. After removal of 6 bases from V and 4 bases from J, the junction contained 4 bases not matched to a gene. The CDR3 is 13 amino acids. The CDR3 region has the DNA TGTGCCAGCAGTTCCGGACAGGGCACTGAAGCTTTCTTT. Its translation: CASSSGQGTEAFF.

V usage is TRBV7-6 and J usage is TRBJ1-1; TRBD1 might be the D (6 bases). From germline, CDR1 is SGHVS and CDR2 FNYEAQ. Between the trimmed V and J ends, which lost 5 bases and 4 bases, there was a span of 17 bases. The CDR3 sequence is 15 residues long. The DNA for the CDR3 is TGTGCCAGCAGCCCGAGAGGGGGGGCGACCACTGAAGCTTTCTTT. It is translated as CASSPRGGATTEAFF.

V gene TRBV6-2 or TRBV6-3 combines with J gene TRBJ2-7, with D perhaps TRBD2 (5 bases). Germline V gene data show CDR1 as MNHEY and CDR2 as SVGEGT. The CDR3 totals 15 residues. The V gene lost 0 bases and the J gene lost 6 bases, with 15 bases spanning the gap. The CDR3 coding sequence is TGTGCCAGCAGTTACTCGATCCGGAGCGGTGGCGAGCAGTACTTC. Translated, it gives CASSYSIRSGGEQYF.

The gene calls are TRBV2 and TRBJ2-3, with 8 nucleotides matching TRBD2. The CDR3 loop spans 17 amino acids. V lost 7 bases and J lost 0; bases outside the gene matches: 12. The germline CDR1 and CDR2 sequences are SNHLY and FYNNEI. The CDR3, as DNA: TGTGCCAGCAACAATGCCCGGGGGGGCCCAAGCACAGATACGCAGTATTTT. Amino acids: CASNNARGGPSTDTQYF. Full variable domain (rest looked up from reference TRBV2 and TRBJ2-3): EPEVTQTPSHQVTQMGQEVILRCVPISNHLYFYWYRQILGQKVEFLVSFYNNEISEKSEIFDDQFSVERPDGSNFTLKIRSTKLEDSAMYFCASNNARGGPSTDTQYFGPGTRLTVL.

The rearrangement links TRBV6-2 or TRBV6-3 to TRBJ1-5, with 8 nucleotides matching TRBD1. The germline gives CDR1 MNHEY, CDR2 SVGEGT. V was clipped by 0 bases and J by 6 bases; unmatched bases: 1. The CDR3 extends over 14 amino acids. The CDR3 bases are TGTGCCAGCAGTTACTCGACAGGGGTTCAGCCCCAGCATTTT. Encoded protein: CASSYSTGVQPQHF.

The chain links TRBV6-4 to TRBJ1-3, with 7 bases fitting TRBD1. V lost 5 bases, J lost 4 bases, and 8 bases stayed unmatched. The germline V gene has CDR1 MRHNA and CDR2 SNTAGT. The CDR3 has 15 amino acids. CDR3 sequence reads: CASSPHAGQGNTIYF. For the CDR3, the DNA is TGTGCCAGCAGTCCCCACGCGGGACAGGGAAACACCATATATTTT.

V is TRBV7-3 and J is TRBJ1-2; 8 bases are shared with TRBD1. Germline lookup yields CDR1 SGHTA and CDR2 FQGTGA. The V segment lost 2 bases and the J segment 4 bases; nucleotides outside the gene matches: 9. The CDR3 totals 16 residues. CDR3 sequence reads: CASSLGSLGTGYGYTF. DNA for the CDR3: TGTGCCAGCAGCTTAGGGTCGTTGGGGACAGGCTATGGCTACACCTTC.

This chain uses TRBV7-6 with TRBJ1-6; D gene unclear. V was trimmed by 1 base and J by 0 bases, leaving 10 bases between them. The germline V gene encodes CDR1 SGHVS and CDR2 FNYEAQ. The CDR3 has 17 residues. CDR3: CASSLGSGSSYNSPLHF. CDR3 coding DNA: TGTGCCAGCAGCTTAGGAAGCGGGAGCTCCTATAATTCACCCCTCCACTTT.

This sequence joins TRBV3-1 (or the pseudogene TRBV3-2) and TRBJ2-5; 11 bases align to TRBD2. CDR1 is LGHDT, CDR2 YNNKEL, per germline (reference sequence). The J segment lost 2 bases and the V segment lost 4 bases, leaving 3 bases of the junction unmatched. The CDR3 length is 15 residues. CDR3 nucleotides: TGTGCCAGCAGCCCGACTAGCGGGGCTCAAGAGACCCAGTACTTC. This gives the protein CASSPTSGAQETQYF.

The CDR3 DNA follows: TGCGCCAGCAGGTTTCAGACTAGCGGGGGAGCAGATACGCAGTATTTT. Residues: CASRFQTSGGADTQYF. The V gene is TRBV5-1, the J gene TRBJ2-3; 12 bases match TRBD2. CDR3 length: 16 amino acids. The trim removed 5 bases at V and 4 bases at J, leaving 8 bases unmatched. From germline, CDR1 is SGHRS and CDR2 YFSETQ.

V is TRBV28 and J is TRBJ1-4, with 10 bases that match TRBD1. Germline assignment: CDR1 MDHEN and CDR2 SYDVKM. CDR3 size: 15 residues. V shed 2 bases, J shed 8 bases, and the junction held 5 bases outside the gene matches. The CDR3 DNA is TGTGCCAGCAGTTTACCCGGGACAGGGGCAGAAAAACTGTTTTTT. Protein: CASSLPGTGAEKLFF. Complete variable domain (other parts from reference TRBV28 and TRBJ1-4): DVKVTQSSRYLVKRTGEKVFLECVQDMDHENMFWYRQDPGLGLRLIYFSYDVKMKEKGDIPEGYSVSREKKERFSLILESASTNQTSMYLCASSLPGTGAEKLFFGSGTQLSVL.

This chain connects TRBV19 to TRBJ1-5; possibly TRBD1 for D (5 bases). Germline CDR1 reads LNHDA; CDR2 reads SQIVND (reference sequence). The CDR3 loop spans 13 amino acids. The ends were cut back, 5 bases at V and 6 bases at J, with 11 bases in the middle. The CDR3 spells CASSGGTGQPQHF. In nucleotides, the CDR3 is TGTGCCAGTAGTGGCGGGACGGGTCAGCCCCAGCATTTT.

The chain has TRBV5-6 and TRBJ2-7, with 7 bases identical to TRBD1. Germline CDR1 SGHDT, CDR2 YYEEEE. This CDR3 spans 13 amino acids. V was pared by 3 bases and J by 4 bases, with 4 bases of the junction left unmatched. The CDR3 nucleotides read TGTGCCAGCAGCTGGGGGACAGAATACGAGCAGTACTTC. Its protein product is CASSWGTEYEQYF.

The CDR3 coding sequence is TGCGCCAGCAGTGAATTGAGGACAGATACGCAGTATTTT. Its translation is CASSELRTDTQYF. This chain connects TRBV10-1 to TRBJ2-3, with D unresolved. Germline values: CDR1 WNHNN, CDR2 SYGVQD (reference sequence). The ends were cut back, 3 bases at V and 3 bases at J, with 7 bases in the middle. CDR3 length: 13 residues.

The V call is TRBV28, the J call TRBJ1-2, with a tentative D call TRBD1 (6 bases). The CDR3 covers 15 residues. V was cut by 3 bases and J by 2 bases, with 13 bases left in between. Germline V gene sequence: CDR1 MDHEN, CDR2 SYDVKM. The CDR3 reads CASSFGTTGNYGYTF. The DNA of the CDR3 is TGTGCCAGCAGTTTTGGGACAACAGGGAACTATGGCTACACCTTC.

The chain links TRBV2 to TRBJ1-1, with 7 positions matching TRBD1. The CDR3 has 13 amino acids. The V gene end was trimmed by 6 bases and the J gene end by 5 bases; junction bases not matched to a gene: 6. The germline V gene has CDR1 SNHLY and CDR2 FYNNEI. The CDR3 DNA reads as TGTGCCAGCAGCACCTTACAGGGGACTGAAGCTTTCTTT. Its protein is CASSTLQGTEAFF. Supplemented by reference TRBV2 and TRBJ1-1, the full variable domain reads EPEVTQTPSHQVTQMGQEVILRCVPISNHLYFYWYRQILGQKVEFLVSFYNNEISEKSEIFDDQFSVERPDGSNFTLKIRSTKLEDSAMYFCASSTLQGTEAFFGQGTRLTVV.

This chain links TRBV3-1 (or the pseudogene TRBV3-2) with TRBJ2-7; D unresolved. This CDR3 is 14 amino acids long. Germline values: CDR1 LGHDT, CDR2 YNNKEL (reference sequence). Trimming removed 2 bases from V and 8 bases from J, with 16 bases in between. CDR3 protein: CASSQSSETLKQYF. CDR3 DNA: TGTGCCAGCAGCCAAAGTTCGGAGACCCTAAAGCAGTACTTC.

This clone was observed a handful of times. The chain combines TRBV2 with TRBJ1-6, with D possibly TRBD1 on 5 matching bases. The CDR3 has 15 amino acids. Germline loops: CDR1 SNHLY, CDR2 FYNNEI. The V end was cut by 4 bases, the J end by 7 bases, with 14 bases between. Here the CDR3 reads CASSVNPRGNSPLHF. In DNA, the CDR3 is TGTGCCAGCAGTGTAAACCCGCGGGGGAATTCACCCCTCCACTTT.

The CDR3 sequence is CASSLGGQGFDTIYF. The CDR3 DNA reads as TGTGCCAGCAGCTTAGGGGGACAGGGGTTTGACACCATATATTTT. This chain connects TRBV7-2 to TRBJ1-3, with 10 bases lining up with TRBD1. Germline CDR1 and CDR2: SGHTA and FQGNSA. CDR3 size: 15 residues. The V and J ends lost 1 base and 8 bases, in that order; junction bases with no gene match: 5.

The V call is TRBV5-1, the J call TRBJ2-7; 8 bases fit TRBD1. From germline, CDR1 is SGHRS and CDR2 YFSETQ. This CDR3 region has 15 residues. J gave up 2 bases and V 0 bases, and 4 bases lay outside the gene matches. In nucleotides, the CDR3 is TGCGCCAGCAGCTTGGTTACAGGGGGGACCTACGAGCAGTACTTC. Translation: CASSLVTGGTYEQYF. The variable domain in full, with the rest retrieved from reference TRBV5-1 and TRBJ2-7, is KAGVTQTPRYLIKTRGQQVTLSCSPISGHRSVSWYQQTPGQGLQFLFEYFSETQRNKGNFPGRFSGRQFSNSRSEMNVSTLELGDSALYLCASSLVTGGTYEQYFGPGTRLTVT.

The table lists this clone with a count of one. The chain is built from TRBV6-5 and TRBJ1-1, with D tentatively TRBD1 (6 bases). The CDR3 has 14 residues. The ends were cut back, 6 bases at V and 2 bases at J, with 13 bases in the middle. CDR1 MNHEY and CDR2 SVGAGI come from the germline V gene. The CDR3 DNA reads TGTGCCAGCAGCTATACAGGGCTCAACACTGAAGCTTTCTTT. Translated, it gives CASSYTGLNTEAFF.